The 29 T cell receptor beta chains given below trace back to one sample, sequenced in a study of T-cell reconstitution after alpha-beta-depleted transplantation in children. Construction of the TCRbeta library involved unique molecular identifiers. TCRdb re-called the PCR reads through MiXCR, storing one row per CDR3 protein. This sample has more than 85,000 distinct CDR3 sequences, with roughly 7.6% found just once. This material consisted of PBMCs, taken before TCRalphabeta/CD19-depleted stem cell transplant. The source of these receptors is a boy younger than 10 with acute lymphoblastic leukemia, due to receive a stem cell transplant.

This clonotype came up a few times. The chain employs TRBV20-1 and TRBJ1-5, with D tentatively TRBD1 (6 bases). The germline gives CDR1 DFQATT, CDR2 SNEGSKA (reference sequence). V was trimmed by 5 bases and J by 6 bases, leaving 17 bases between them. There are 14 residues in the CDR3. This chain's CDR3 is CSARPGAGAQPQHF. CDR3 in DNA: TGCAGTGCTCGACCTGGGGCAGGGGCTCAGCCCCAGCATTTT.

Comments on this clonotype: One junction end disagrees with the germline gene, perhaps due to a read error. The chain couples TRBV10-3 to TRBJ1-5, with 9 positions matching TRBD1. Per germline, CDR1 ENHRY and CDR2 SYGVKD. The CDR3 is made up of 17 amino acids. The DNA for the CDR3 is TGTGCCAGCAGTGAGTGGACAGGGGCTTATAGCAATCAGCCCCAGCATTTT. Translation gives CASSEWTGAYSNQPQHF.

This clonotype was counted many times. The chain links TRBV5-1 to TRBJ2-7, with no clear D. The CDR3 contains 14 residues. Trimming removed 2 bases at V and 3 bases at J, with 12 bases between. In germline, CDR1 is SGHRS, CDR2 YFSETQ. In DNA, the CDR3 is TGCGCCAGCAGCTTTTCACAATGGGGCTACGAGCAGTACTTC. Protein sequence: CASSFSQWGYEQYF.

This clonotype has ten or more counts. The chain couples TRBV7-2 to TRBJ2-3; D gene unclear. Trimming stripped 1 base from V and 4 bases from J, with 9 bases between. The germline V gene encodes CDR1 SGHTA and CDR2 FQGNSA. The CDR3 runs to 14 residues. CDR3 residues: CASSLVVSADTQYF. The CDR3 bases are TGTGCCAGCAGCTTAGTGGTATCTGCAGATACGCAGTATTTT.

This clonotype was seen ten or more times. This chain links TRBV7-9 with TRBJ2-1, with D tentatively TRBD2 (5 bases). The CDR3 length is 13 residues. Per germline, CDR1 SEHNR and CDR2 FQNEAQ (reference sequence). Trimming cost V 5 bases and J 3 bases, with 8 bases left between them. DNA for the CDR3: TGTGCCAGCAGCCCCGGGAACTACAATGAGCAGTTCTTC. Protein product: CASSPGNYNEQFF.

This clonotype was recorded a few times. The rearrangement uses TRBV9 and TRBJ1-1; the D gene is possibly TRBD1 (5 bases). V lost 4 bases to trimming and J lost 1 base, with 11 bases between them. The CDR3 has 14 residues. Per germline, CDR1 SGDLS and CDR2 YYNGEE. The CDR3 is CASSWGPSNTEAFF. CDR3 DNA: TGTGCCAGCAGCTGGGGACCCTCGAACACTGAAGCTTTCTTT.

The table lists this clonotype with many counts. The chain combines TRBV20-1 with TRBJ2-5, with 9 bases identical to TRBD2. Germline values: CDR1 DFQATT, CDR2 SNEGSKA (reference sequence). The CDR3 length is 13 residues. The ends lost 3 bases at V and 4 bases at J; junction bases unmatched: 3. In nucleotides, the CDR3 is TGCAGTGCTAGGGTGCGGGGGGGAGAGACCCAGTACTTC. This encodes CSARVRGGETQYF.

This clonotype was recorded at least ten times. The chain recombines TRBV6-1 with TRBJ2-5; 10 bases agree with TRBD1. The CDR3 spans 13 residues. The V and J ends lost 6 bases and 3 bases, in that order; junction bases with no gene match: 1. Germline CDR1 MNHNS, CDR2 SASEGT. DNA of the CDR3: TGTGCCAGCAGGGGGACAGGGGAAGAGACCCAGTACTTC. Encoded protein: CASRGTGEETQYF.

V is TRBV7-2 and J is TRBJ1-6; D is undetermined. The CDR3 loop spans 13 amino acids. V lost 2 bases and J 5 bases, leaving 4 bases between the germline ends. Germline loops: CDR1 SGHTA, CDR2 FQGNSA. The CDR3 loop reads CASSLTDNSPLHF. CDR3 coding DNA: TGTGCCAGCAGCTTAACGGATAATTCACCCCTCCACTTT.

This clonotype was counted ten times or more. The rearrangement uses TRBV20-1 and TRBJ2-2; TRBD2 is a possible D gene (5 bases). CDR3 length: 14 amino acids. Germline V gives CDR1 DFQATT, CDR2 SNEGSKA (reference sequence). V lost 3 bases and J lost 4, with 12 bases in between. CDR3 nucleotides: TGCAGTGCTAGGGACCGGGGAAGCACCGGGGAGCTGTTTTTT. This codes for CSARDRGSTGELFF.

This clonotype was seen many times. This chain connects TRBV29-1 to TRBJ2-7; weak D call: TRBD1 (5 bases). This CDR3 region has 13 residues. The V end was cut by 3 bases, the J end by 2 bases, with 11 bases between. Per the germline V gene, CDR1 is SQVTM and CDR2 is ANQGSEA. The CDR3 bases are TGCAGCGTTGAGCCCCAGGGAACCTACGAGCAGTACTTC. This codes for CSVEPQGTYEQYF.

The chain employs TRBV20-1 and TRBJ2-1; no firm D call. The V gene's germline CDR1 is DFQATT and CDR2 SNEGSKA (reference sequence). Trimming removed 5 bases from V and 9 bases from J, with 14 bases in between. This CDR3 has 12 amino acids. The CDR3 nucleotides read TGCAGTGCTTCCCTTTCGCGGTCTGAGCAGTTCTTC. Amino acid sequence: CSASLSRSEQFF.

Of note for this clonotype: A much larger clone sits a single nucleotide away, making a read error possible. Since no conserved phenylalanine or tryptophan closes the CDR3, a read error is the likely cause. The chain joins TRBV7-2 to TRBJ2-1, with TRBD2 as a possible D gene (6 bases). Deletions cut 5 bases from V and 1 base from J, with 18 bases between. The germline V gene encodes CDR1 SGHTA and CDR2 FQGNSA. The CDR3 consists of 17 residues. CDR3: CASSPRLGRGSYNEQFC. The CDR3 DNA follows: TGTGCCAGCAGCCCGCGTTTAGGGCGGGGTTCCTACAATGAGCAGTTCTGC.

The table lists this clonotype with many counts. The chain carries TRBV12-3 or TRBV12-4 and TRBJ1-5, with D uncertain. The ends were cut back, 0 bases at V and 4 bases at J, with 4 bases in the middle. This CDR3 region has 13 residues. The CDR3 coding sequence is TGTGCCAGCAGTTTAGCAGGGAATCAGCCCCAGCATTTT. Translating it yields CASSLAGNQPQHF.

This clonotype was seen repeatedly, ten times or more. V gene TRBV5-1 combines with J gene TRBJ2-5; D possibly uses TRBD1 or TRBD2 (6 bases each). The germline V gene has CDR1 SGHRS and CDR2 YFSETQ. This CDR3 is built from 15 residues. V was shortened by 6 bases and J by 4 bases, with 19 bases between the two germline ends. Here the CDR3 reads CASTLTGAARETQYF. The DNA of the CDR3 is TGCGCCAGCACCCTAACGGGGGCTGCAAGAGAGACCCAGTACTTC.

This clonotype occurred many times. The gene calls are TRBV29-1 and TRBJ2-1; 8 nucleotides match TRBD2. This CDR3 contains 12 residues. The germline V gene has CDR1 SQVTM and CDR2 ANQGSEA. The CDR3 DNA sequence: TGCACCGGGGGGGCTGTGGACAATGAGCAGTTCTTC. It codes for CTGGAVDNEQFF.

This clonotype came up a few times. The rearrangement uses TRBV9 and TRBJ2-2, with D maybe TRBD2 (6 bases). The CDR3 runs to 15 residues. V was trimmed by 7 bases and J by 6 bases, leaving 19 bases between them. CDR1 is SGDLS, CDR2 YYNGEE, per germline. CDR3 amino acids: CASGRIGWEAGELFF. The CDR3 bases are TGTGCCAGCGGAAGGATAGGGTGGGAGGCCGGGGAGCTGTTTTTT.

V gene TRBV3-1 combines with J gene TRBJ1-1; 9 positions agree with TRBD1. Germline assignment: CDR1 LGHDT and CDR2 YNNKEL (reference sequence). The length of the CDR3 is 15 residues. J lost 5 bases, V lost 7 bases, and 11 bases had no gene match. The CDR3, as DNA: TGTGCCAGCAAAGAAGGGGGACAGGGCAGAACTGAAGCTTTCTTT. This encodes CASKEGGQGRTEAFF.

V usage is TRBV4-3 and J usage is TRBJ1-6; 9 bases fit TRBD1. The CDR3 is made up of 15 amino acids. V dropped 3 bases and J dropped 7; count of bases not matched to a gene: 4. The germline gives CDR1 LGHNA, CDR2 YSLEER. This CDR3 is CASSHPGTGNSPLHF. The CDR3 DNA reads as TGCGCCAGCAGCCACCCCGGGACAGGGAATTCACCCCTCCACTTT.

The chain employs TRBV4-1 and TRBJ1-3; D might be TRBD1 (6 bases). Germline assignment: CDR1 MGHRA and CDR2 YSYEKL. The CDR3 extends over 17 amino acids. The V and J ends lost 0 bases and 2 bases respectively, with 14 bases between them. The CDR3 region has the DNA TGCGCCAGCAGCCAAGATTCCGGGGGCGGGGCTGGAAACACCATATATTTT. It yields the protein CASSQDSGGGAGNTIYF.

A word on this clonotype: Sequence at one end of the junction differs from germline and may be a read error. The genes are TRBV7-8 and TRBJ2-1; 8 positions agree with TRBD2. The CDR3 extends over 15 amino acids. Per the germline V gene, CDR1 is SGHVS and CDR2 is FQNEAQ. CDR3 in amino acids: CASNLPGGTYNEQFF. The CDR3 nucleotides are TGTGCCAGCAACTTACCGGGGGGGACCTACAATGAGCAGTTCTTC.

Here the CDR3 reads CASRIGAGETQYF. The CDR3 coding sequence is TGTGCCAGCAGGATCGGGGCTGGAGAGACCCAGTACTTC. V and J are TRBV6-2 or TRBV6-3 and TRBJ2-5; either TRBD1 or TRBD2 may supply D (5 bases each). Germline V gene sequence: CDR1 MNHEY, CDR2 SVGEGT. The V end lost 6 bases, the J end lost 4 bases, and 12 bases lay between the germline ends. The CDR3 has 13 amino acids.

The gene calls are TRBV20-1 and TRBJ1-3; D is ambiguous. Germline assignment: CDR1 DFQATT and CDR2 SNEGSKA (reference sequence). Between the trimmed V and J ends, which lost 0 bases and 10 bases, there was a span of 7 bases. The CDR3 spans 11 residues. The CDR3 DNA reads as TGCAGTGCTAGAGACGCAGAAACCATATATTTT. Residues: CSARDAETIYF.

This clonotype has just a few counts. The chain carries TRBV6-5 and TRBJ2-2; D uncertain. Germline values: CDR1 MNHEY, CDR2 SVGAGI. Trimming shortened V by 0 bases and J by 5 bases, and 7 bases separated the two germline ends. The CDR3 spans 14 residues. The CDR3 DNA reads as TGTGCCAGCAGTTACTCGTTCGGTACCGGGGAGCTGTTTTTT. Encoded protein: CASSYSFGTGELFF.

Many counts were recorded for this clonotype. The chain recombines TRBV20-1 with TRBJ1-5; D call uncertain. Trimming pared 3 bases from V and 7 bases from J, leaving 4 bases between. The germline V gene has CDR1 DFQATT and CDR2 SNEGSKA (reference sequence). The CDR3 loop spans 10 amino acids. CDR3 residues: CSASGQPQHF. DNA of the CDR3: TGCAGTGCTAGCGGCCAGCCCCAGCATTTT.

The rearrangement links TRBV11-2 to TRBJ2-1; D remains ambiguous. The CDR3 covers 18 residues. V was shortened by 0 bases and J by 4 bases, with 19 bases between the two germline ends. The V gene's germline CDR1 is SGHAT and CDR2 FQNNGV. The DNA of the CDR3 is TGTGCCAGCAGCTTAGATAGGGATACTCGGTTCCCATACAATGAGCAGTTCTTC. This encodes CASSLDRDTRFPYNEQFF.

This chain uses TRBV28 with TRBJ1-5; 7 bases agree with TRBD1. Germline CDR1 and CDR2: MDHEN and SYDVKM. The length of the CDR3 is 15 residues. The junction had 7 bases not matched to a gene; V was cut back by 4 bases and J by 4 bases. As DNA, the CDR3 is TGTGCCAGCAGTTCGGAACAGGGGCGGAATCAGCCCCAGCATTTT. Translation: CASSSEQGRNQPQHF.

This clonotype was found many times. The gene calls are TRBV25-1 and TRBJ2-2; 10 positions agree with TRBD1. CDR1 is MGHDK, CDR2 SYGVNS, per germline. After removal of 6 bases from V and 7 bases from J, the junction contained 5 bases not matched to a gene. CDR3 length: 14 residues. CDR3 nucleotides: TGTGCCAGCAGACGACAGGGGGCCGGCGGGGAGCTGTTTTTT. Translating gives CASRRQGAGGELFF.

This clonotype was detected a few times. The J gene is TRBJ2-2, the V gene TRBV5-5; TRBD2 matches 8 bases. CDR1 is SGHKS, CDR2 YYEKEE, per germline (reference sequence). This CDR3 spans 15 amino acids. Trimming at V came to 0 bases and at J to 5 bases, leaving 3 bases not matched to a gene. The chain's CDR3 is CASSLVGTRTGELFF. CDR3 coding DNA: TGTGCCAGCAGCTTGGTAGGGACTAGGACCGGGGAGCTGTTTTTT.